The next 24 T cell receptor beta chains were all read from a single sample in a study of blood T cell repertoires in COVID-19. Profiling relied on immunoSEQ multiplex PCR, and the TCRdb table lists in-frame clones only, not all of them. The data show about 150,000 clones, approximately 90% seen once. Sequencing was carried out using peripheral blood. Every receptor here comes from a man in his forties or fifties who had recovered from COVID-19.

This clone was seen a single time. J is TRBJ2-2 and V is TRBV18; possibly TRBD1 for D (6 bases). The ends were cut back, 3 bases at V and 7 bases at J, with 18 bases in the middle. There are 16 residues in the CDR3. The germline CDR1 and CDR2 sequences are KGHSH and LQKENI. CDR3: CASSPVSQGAYGELFF. The CDR3 nucleotides are TGTGCCAGCTCACCGGTCTCACAGGGAGCGTACGGGGAGCTGTTTTTT.

The chain links TRBV7-2 to TRBJ1-4; TRBD1 agrees at 8 bases. In germline, CDR1 is SGHTA, CDR2 FQGNSA. V was clipped by 3 bases and J by 7 bases; unmatched bases: 4. This CDR3 comprises 14 residues. The CDR3 DNA reads as TGTGCCAGCAGCTTCCAGGGGGCGCGTGAAAAACTGTTTTTT. Translation: CASSFQGAREKLFF.

This clone has more than one count but fewer than ten. The J gene is TRBJ1-2, the V gene TRBV24-1, with unresolved D. Germline CDR1 and CDR2: KGHDR and SFDVKD. This CDR3 spans 15 amino acids. V was clipped by 5 bases and J by 4 bases, with 16 bases between them. CDR3 in DNA: TGTGCCACCAGTGCTCCGGGCTTAGAGGGCTATGGCTACACCTTC. This gives the protein CATSAPGLEGYGYTF.

The chain couples TRBV6-2 or TRBV6-3 to TRBJ2-5, with 8 bases aligning to TRBD2. The V segment lost 2 bases and the J segment 4 bases; nucleotides outside the gene matches: 6. The CDR3 has 15 amino acids. Germline V lookup: CDR1 MNHEY, CDR2 SVGEGT. CDR3 sequence reads: CASSYPRGGRETQYF. The DNA of the CDR3 is TGTGCCAGCAGTTACCCCCGGGGGGGAAGAGAGACCCAGTACTTC.

The V call is TRBV6-1, the J call TRBJ1-5; 7 bases fit TRBD1. The CDR3 is made up of 15 amino acids. In germline, CDR1 is MNHNS, CDR2 SASEGT. Germline trimming cut 3 bases from V and 1 base from J; bases unmatched to any gene: 3. This CDR3 is CASSENRGSNQPQHF. The CDR3 DNA reads as TGTGCCAGCAGTGAGAACAGGGGAAGCAATCAGCCCCAGCATTTT.

This chain joins TRBV7-9 and TRBJ2-7; D is ambiguous. The germline CDR1 and CDR2 sequences are SEHNR and FQNEAQ (reference sequence). Trimming pared 5 bases from V and 6 bases from J, leaving 14 bases between. The CDR3 consists of 13 residues. For the CDR3, the DNA is TGTGCCAGCAGCCCATACGGTGGTGGCGAGCAGTACTTC. It yields the protein CASSPYGGGEQYF.

The genes are TRBV29-1 and TRBJ1-2, with 7 bases matching TRBD1. The CDR3 contains 14 residues. The V segment lost 6 bases and the J segment 4 bases; nucleotides outside the gene matches: 11. The germline CDR1 and CDR2 sequences are SQVTM and ANQGSEA. The CDR3 DNA reads as TGCAGCGTCAGGGTGGGACAGACTCTCTATGGCTACACCTTC. Translated: CSVRVGQTLYGYTF.

This clone was found once. The rearrangement links TRBV18 to TRBJ1-4; 9 bases are a match to TRBD1. The CDR3 covers 17 residues. The V segment lost 2 bases and the J segment 2 bases; nucleotides outside the gene matches: 6. Germline loops: CDR1 KGHSH, CDR2 LQKENI. CDR3: CASSPNGGTGTNEKLFF. The CDR3 region has the DNA TGTGCCAGCTCACCAAATGGTGGGACAGGGACTAATGAAAAACTGTTTTTT.

The chain uses TRBV6-5 and TRBJ1-2; no reliable D call. V lost 6 bases, J lost 3 bases, and 11 bases lay in between. This CDR3 contains 13 residues. Germline V gene sequence: CDR1 MNHEY, CDR2 SVGAGI. The CDR3 here is CASRRRFDYGYTF. CDR3 nucleotide sequence: TGTGCCAGCAGGAGGAGGTTTGACTATGGCTACACCTTC.

V gene TRBV6-2 or TRBV6-3 combines with J gene TRBJ2-5, with D maybe TRBD2 (5 bases). This CDR3 region has 15 residues. Germline V lookup: CDR1 MNHEY, CDR2 SVGEGT. Between the trimmed V and J ends, which lost 4 bases and 7 bases, there was a span of 19 bases. For the CDR3, the DNA is TGTGCCAGCAGTTTTTCGAGGACTCTCCCAAGGACCCAGTACTTC. Amino acids: CASSFSRTLPRTQYF.

The chain recombines TRBV5-6 with TRBJ2-7, with D unresolved. V gave up 2 bases and J gave up 3 bases, with 12 bases separating them. The CDR3 totals 14 residues. In germline, CDR1 is SGHDT, CDR2 YYEEEE. The DNA of the CDR3 is TGTGCCAGCAGCTTCCGTGGGCTTTACTACGAGCAGTACTTC. This gives the protein CASSFRGLYYEQYF.

V gene TRBV5-4 combines with J gene TRBJ1-6; D may be TRBD1 (5 bases). The germline V gene encodes CDR1 SGHNT and CDR2 YYREEE (reference sequence). This CDR3 spans 12 amino acids. Trimming left V 4 bases short and J 14 bases short, with 13 bases between. CDR3 protein: CASSPVGGALHF. Here the CDR3 DNA reads TGTGCCAGCAGCCCCGTCGGAGGGGCCCTCCACTTT.

The V and J genes are TRBV6-1 and TRBJ2-3, with D tentatively TRBD2 (5 bases). Germline assignment: CDR1 MNHNS and CDR2 SASEGT. Deletions cut 0 bases from V and 6 bases from J, with 13 bases between. This CDR3 spans 15 amino acids. The CDR3 DNA sequence: TGTGCCAGCAGTGAAGCGACGGGAATCAGGGATACGCAGTATTTT. Translation: CASSEATGIRDTQYF.

V is TRBV9 and J is TRBJ2-3, with a weak D call TRBD2 (6 bases). Germline V gene data show CDR1 as SGDLS and CDR2 as YYNGEE. CDR3 length: 15 amino acids. Trimming pared 3 bases from V and 0 bases from J, leaving 11 bases between. CDR3 sequence: CASSASGLSTDTQYF. The CDR3 DNA reads TGTGCCAGCAGCGCCAGCGGACTAAGCACAGATACGCAGTATTTT. Full variable domain (missing parts from reference TRBV9 and TRBJ2-3): DSGVTQTPKHLITATGQRVTLRCSPRSGDLSVYWYQQSLDQGLQFLIQYYNGEERAKGNILERFSAQQFPDLHSELNLSSLELGDSALYFCASSASGLSTDTQYFGPGTRLTVL.

V gene TRBV29-1 combines with J gene TRBJ1-1, with TRBD1 matching over 7 bases. CDR1 and CDR2 from the germline V gene are SQVTM and ANQGSEA. The CDR3 consists of 13 residues. V lost 4 bases, J lost 1 base, and 3 bases stayed unmatched. The CDR3 DNA reads TGCAGCGTTGGGTGGACAGGGAACACTGAAGCTTTCTTT. Translated, it gives CSVGWTGNTEAFF. Based on the CDR3 plus reference TRBV29-1 and TRBJ1-1, the full variable domain is SAVISQKPSRDICQRGTSLTIQCQVDSQVTMMFWYRQQPGQSLTLIATANQGSEATYESGFVIDKFPISRPNLTFSTLTVSNMSPEDSSIYLCSVGWTGNTEAFFGQGTRLTVV.

This clone is a singleton in its sample. The J gene is TRBJ2-7, the V gene TRBV19; TRBD2 matches 10 bases. V was pared by 4 bases and J by 4 bases, with 7 bases of the junction left unmatched. Germline lookup yields CDR1 LNHDA and CDR2 SQIVND (reference sequence). The CDR3 covers 15 residues. CDR3 sequence reads: CASSTPGLASYEQYF. The CDR3 DNA reads as TGTGCCAGTAGTACGCCGGGACTAGCGAGTTACGAGCAGTACTTC.

V gene TRBV18 combines with J gene TRBJ1-1, with D perhaps matching TRBD1 (6 bases). The germline V gene encodes CDR1 KGHSH and CDR2 LQKENI. Trimming shortened V by 0 bases and J by 5 bases, and 13 bases separated the two germline ends. The CDR3 loop spans 15 amino acids. The CDR3 DNA follows: TGTGCCAGCTCACCACCCAGGGGCGGTGGGACTGAAGCTTTCTTT. It translates to CASSPPRGGGTEAFF.

This chain uses TRBV29-1 with TRBJ2-6; no reliable D call. Germline-derived CDR1 and CDR2 are SQVTM and ANQGSEA. This CDR3 is built from 16 residues. The V and J ends lost 4 bases and 0 bases respectively, with 13 bases between them. CDR3 in amino acids: CSVVTQPSSGANVLTF. CDR3 coding DNA: TGCAGCGTTGTGACTCAACCCTCCTCTGGGGCCAACGTCCTGACTTTC.

In this sample, this clone turned up a few times. This chain links TRBV7-3 with TRBJ1-5; perhaps TRBD1 as D (6 bases). Germline assignment: CDR1 SGHTA and CDR2 FQGTGA. Trimming took off 0 bases at V and 1 base at J, with 16 bases between the two ends. There are 18 residues in the CDR3. CDR3 DNA sequence: TGTGCCAGCAGCTTAACTCGAAAGGGGGTGAAGAGCAATCAGCCCCAGCATTTT. It is translated as CASSLTRKGVKSNQPQHF.

The V gene is TRBV2, the J gene TRBJ2-7; D gene uncertain. Germline V lookup: CDR1 SNHLY, CDR2 FYNNEI. Deletions cut 3 bases from V and 3 bases from J, with 6 bases between. The CDR3 covers 12 residues. Here the CDR3 DNA reads TGTGCCAGCAGTGACAGATTCTACGAGCAGTACTTC. Translating it yields CASSDRFYEQYF.

This chain joins TRBV27 and TRBJ2-3, with D maybe TRBD1 (6 bases). The CDR3 length is 15 residues. Deletions cut 8 bases from V and 4 bases from J, with 19 bases between. Germline lookup yields CDR1 MNHEY and CDR2 SMNVEV (reference sequence). The CDR3 region has the DNA TGTGCCAGCGGACAGCGGAAGGGCCGCGCAGATACGCAGTATTTT. Its protein product is CASGQRKGRADTQYF.

V usage is TRBV11-1 and J usage is TRBJ2-7, with 13 bases that match TRBD2. The CDR3 has 15 residues. With 6 bases clipped from V and 4 bases from J, the junction kept 6 bases outside the gene matches. Germline CDR1 reads SGHAT; CDR2 reads FQDESV (reference sequence). This chain's CDR3 is CASSRTSGSSYEQYF. Here the CDR3 DNA reads TGTGCCAGCAGTCGGACTAGCGGGAGTTCGTACGAGCAGTACTTC.

The chain has TRBV14 and TRBJ1-6, with 7 bases fitting TRBD1. In germline, CDR1 is SGHDN, CDR2 FVKESK. The CDR3 has 15 residues. Germline trimming cut 5 bases from V and 9 bases from J; bases unmatched to any gene: 10. The CDR3 bases are TGTGCCAGCAGCTATCGACAGGGAAAGAGTTCACCCCTCCACTTT. This translates into CASSYRQGKSSPLHF. Complete variable domain (other parts from reference TRBV14 and TRBJ1-6): EAGVTQFPSHSVIEKGQTVTLRCDPISGHDNLYWYRRVMGKEIKFLLHFVKESKQDESGMPNNRFLAERTGGTYSTLKVQPAELEDSGVYFCASSYRQGKSSPLHFGNGTRLTVT.

This clone is a singleton in its sample. The chain carries TRBV6-2 or TRBV6-3 and TRBJ1-5, with 7 bases that match TRBD1. The CDR3 is made up of 15 amino acids. Trimming at V came to 5 bases and at J to 5 bases, leaving 9 bases not matched to a gene. Germline loops: CDR1 MNHEY, CDR2 SVGEGT. CDR3 residues: CASSKQGLGDQPQHF. DNA for the CDR3: TGTGCCAGCAGTAAACAGGGGTTAGGGGATCAGCCCCAGCATTTT.